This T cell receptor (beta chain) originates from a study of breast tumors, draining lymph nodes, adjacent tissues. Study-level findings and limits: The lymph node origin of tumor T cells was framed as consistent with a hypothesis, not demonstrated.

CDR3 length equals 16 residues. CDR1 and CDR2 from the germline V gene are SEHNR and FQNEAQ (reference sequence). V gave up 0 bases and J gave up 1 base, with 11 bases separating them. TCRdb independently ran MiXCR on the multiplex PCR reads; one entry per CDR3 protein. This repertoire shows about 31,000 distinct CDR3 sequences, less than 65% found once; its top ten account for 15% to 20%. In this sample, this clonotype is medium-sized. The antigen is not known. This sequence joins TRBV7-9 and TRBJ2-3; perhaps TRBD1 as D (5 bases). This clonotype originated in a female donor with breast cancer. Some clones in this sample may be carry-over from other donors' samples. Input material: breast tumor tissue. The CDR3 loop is CASSLAVLGGTDTQYF. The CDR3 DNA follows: TGTGCCAGCAGCTTAGCCGTGTTAGGGGGCACAGATACGCAGTATTTT.